This entry concerns a single T cell receptor (beta chain). This clone has only one observation. It lacks a known antigen. It has no much larger one-base neighbor in the sample; base qualities were not kept. From the cysteine through the phenylalanine, the CDR3 covers 15 amino acids. Only the CDR3 DNA is retained, 45 bases long and in frame from the first base. Based on the germline V gene, the CDR1 and CDR2 sequences are SGHRS and YFSETQ. Relative to germline, V is missing 0 bases and J is missing 4 bases, with 4 bases of the junction outside any gene match. Whole blood was collected in K2EDTA tubes by collaborating institutions according to the institutions' own protocols. Collaborator samples were shipped for TCRbeta analysis as frozen whole blood, isolated PBMCs, or DNA extracted from either sample type. The data were taken from a study of blood T cell repertoires in COVID-19 (TCRdb year 2020). About the investigation overall: Collaborator samples came from the United States, Italy and Spain and covered acute and convalescent phases of COVID-19. Sample metadata almost always included a de-identified subject ID, COVID-19 status, age in years and sex. The prospective study material was composed of cDNA or gDNA derived from T cells, B-cell-depleted T cells, or PBMCs. Subjects who had been exposed to COVID-19, were actively infected with it, or had recovered from it provided the deeply sampled blood TCRbeta repertoires that made up the dataset. The repertoires were released in a freely available public database intended as a resource for research on the immune response to SARS-CoV-2. HLA class I and class II types, where available, came from metadata supplied by the sample provider rather than from assay-based typing. The samples were drawn from the first 160 participants of the ongoing ImmuneRACE study and from some 1,300 subjects provided by 6 global collaborators. Paper-wide results and their limitations: The quantity of clinical and demographic metadata differed by source and by participant and was supplied without curation.

The immunoSEQ Assay, a bias-controlled multiplex PCR, was used to amplify TCRbeta CDR3 regions from genomic DNA. In the paper's pipeline: Within the assay, amplification of reference gene primers was used to estimate how many nucleated cells each sample contained. Sequence reads were collapsed and filtered to measure the absolute abundance of every unique TCRbeta CDR3 rearrangement. For each sample, productive Simpson clonality was calculated as the square root of Simpson's diversity index across productive rearrangements. Here the immuneACCESS table is served through TCRdb, limited to in-frame sequences with V and J called. Missing clones are a known gap in these copies; in checked studies unresolved V genes cover under half, and the rest lacks a known reason. V and J calls and clone size follow that table, whereas D and trimming were derived from the DNA. For this sample there are 100,000 or so clones; about 85% appear just once. The top ten hold 2.1% of the sample.

The chain is encoded by TRBV5-1 joined to TRBJ2-5, and TRBD2 matches 9 of the central bases. Sequenced input: peripheral blood. The TCR was taken from a human donor in a cohort sampled during active COVID-19. CDR3 reads: CASSLALAGSETQYF. The sequence in DNA is TGCGCCAGCAGCTTGGCGCTAGCGGGGTCAGAGACCCAGTACTTC.